The 5 T cell receptor beta chains below come from one sample, sequenced in a study of blood T cell repertoires in COVID-19. This table comes from immunoSEQ multiplex PCR, and its TCRdb copy is limited to in-frame clones, with some not included. The table has fewer than 500,000 clones, over 65% seen once. Sequencing input: peripheral blood. These receptors all come from a human donor with acute or convalescent COVID-19. The donor label of this sample is uncertain.

The chain has TRBV5-6 and TRBJ1-3; perhaps TRBD1 as D (6 bases). CDR3 length equals 17 residues. The ends were cut back, 4 bases at V and 2 bases at J, with 19 bases in the middle. Germline CDR1 is SGHDT and CDR2 is YYEEEE. The CDR3 sequence: CASSNRWRGGAGNTIYF. CDR3 nucleotide sequence: TGTGCCAGCAGCAACCGATGGCGAGGGGGGGCTGGAAACACCATATATTTT.

This rearrangement joins TRBV18 to TRBJ1-5; D is unresolved. The CDR3 has 16 residues. V lost 5 bases and J lost 2, with 16 bases in between. Germline V gives CDR1 KGHSH, CDR2 LQKENI. CDR3 bases: TGTGCCAGCTCAGAAACAGCCACTGGTGGCAATCAGCCCCAGCATTTT. Translated: CASSETATGGNQPQHF.

This clone was seen a handful of times. At the DNA level, this CDR3 is encoded by other sequences in the same sample as well. V is TRBV11-3 and J is TRBJ2-1, with TRBD2 identical over 7 bases. Germline V gene sequence: CDR1 SGHNT, CDR2 YENEEA. V lost 8 bases, J lost 5 bases, and 9 bases stayed unmatched. This CDR3 region has 14 residues. Here the CDR3 DNA reads TGTGCCAGCTCTGGGGGAGGGAGACACAATGAGCAGTTCTTC. Protein product: CASSGGGRHNEQFF.

This sequence joins TRBV19 and TRBJ2-7, with 8 bases that match TRBD1. The CDR3 extends over 13 amino acids. The germline CDR1 and CDR2 sequences are LNHDA and SQIVND (reference sequence). The V and J ends lost 9 bases and 3 bases, in that order; junction bases with no gene match: 7. CDR3 in amino acids: CASSDRGFYEQYF. The CDR3, as DNA: TGTGCCAGCTCAGACAGGGGCTTCTACGAGCAGTACTTC.

The chain combines TRBV5-1 with TRBJ2-5; possible D gene TRBD1, 5 bases. V shed 2 bases and J shed 0 bases, with 8 bases lying between them. Per the germline V gene, CDR1 is SGHRS and CDR2 is YFSETQ. The CDR3 has 14 amino acids. The CDR3 loop is CASSFQTDQETQYF. The CDR3 bases are TGCGCCAGCAGCTTTCAGACAGACCAAGAGACCCAGTACTTC. Full variable domain (outside the CDR3, taken from reference TRBV5-1 and TRBJ2-5): KAGVTQTPRYLIKTRGQQVTLSCSPISGHRSVSWYQQTPGQGLQFLFEYFSETQRNKGNFPGRFSGRQFSNSRSEMNVSTLELGDSALYLCASSFQTDQETQYFGPGTRLLVL.